The 3 T cell receptor beta chains below were found in one sample sequenced in a study of Ad26.COV2.S vaccination and SARS-CoV-2 variants. Some clones are missing from TCRdb's copy, which holds only in-frame ones; the method was immunoSEQ multiplex PCR. Among about 350,000 clones listed, more than 75% were seen once. Treatment described: roughly 20 received Ad26.COV2.S at low or high dose, single or two shots; several received placebo; per-sample allocation not given. Samples analyzed were those drawn on day 63 after the first vaccine or placebo injection. Source: peripheral blood, taken in a trial of Ad26.COV2.S vaccine versus placebo. These receptors were obtained from a person aged 18 to 65 who received the Ad26.COV2.S COVID-19 vaccine or a placebo.

This clone was recorded many times. This chain connects TRBV12-5 to TRBJ1-2, with D possibly matching TRBD1 (5 bases). The germline CDR1 and CDR2 sequences are LGHNT and FRNRAP. CDR3 length: 13 amino acids. Trimming took 3 bases from V and 8 from J, leaving 13 bases between them. CDR3 DNA sequence: TGTGCTAGTGGTTTAGGGGCAGCGACCGGCTACACCTTC. Translating gives CASGLGAATGYTF.

The V gene is TRBV28, the J gene TRBJ1-4, with D possibly being TRBD1 (5 bases). The CDR3 covers 15 residues. Germline CDR1 and CDR2: MDHEN and SYDVKM. V gave up 1 base and J gave up 7 bases, with 13 bases separating them. CDR3 loop: CASSLLGGKIEKLFF. The CDR3 nucleotides are TGTGCCAGCAGTTTATTGGGGGGGAAGATTGAAAAACTGTTTTTT.

The V and J genes are TRBV27 and TRBJ1-3; D is perhaps TRBD1 (6 bases). The CDR3 is 15 residues long. Germline V gene sequence: CDR1 MNHEY, CDR2 SMNVEV (reference sequence). Trimming pared 5 bases from V and 0 bases from J, leaving 11 bases between. The CDR3 coding sequence is TGTGCCAGCAGTAGAACAGGGTCCTCTGGAAACACCATATATTTT. This codes for CASSRTGSSGNTIYF.